This record looks at one TCR beta chain sequence and its context. Its target is unknown. The data stem from a study of shared clonotypes between healthy human individuals. The study, taken as a whole, reports: Only blood was sampled, and tissue TCR repertoires likely differ from blood ones. Expectations were that clonotype sharing among donors would be affected by sequencing depth. Compared with memory subsets, naive subsets generally had larger estimated richness. Inspection by rarefaction showed sorted-subset sequencing to be incomplete despite large depth.

Only in-frame clones appear in the TCRdb table, and some are missing; sequencing was by immunoSEQ multiplex PCR. Of a few million clones in the sample, approximately 93% were seen once. The V and J ends lost 6 bases and 0 bases respectively, with 12 bases between them. CDR1 and CDR2 (germline): MNHEY, SVGAGI. This CDR3 comprises 14 residues. The receptor was derived from a young man in good health. Some clones in this sample may be carry-over from other donors' samples. The sample comprised naive CD4+ T cells from PBMCs. The subset denotes: CD45RA+ positively selected. The chain carries TRBV6-5 and TRBJ2-7; D may be TRBD1 (5 bases). This CDR3 reads CASSQYTGSYEQYF. CDR3 nucleotides: TGTGCCAGCAGCCAATATACAGGCTCCTACGAGCAGTACTTC.